The clone carrying this T cell receptor beta chain was counted a single time. The sample originates from a study of blood T cell repertoires in COVID-19. Study as a whole: Samples of COVID-19 (acute and convalescent) were obtained from the United States, Italy and Spain. Sources were T cells, B-cell-depleted T cells, or PBMCs; the material itself was cDNA or gDNA.

The CDR3 loop spans 12 amino acids. Trimming stripped 2 bases from V and 9 bases from J, with 9 bases between. Per the germline V gene, CDR1 is SGHRS and CDR2 is YFSETQ. Authors' processing steps: Estimated nucleated cell counts came from reference gene primer amplification. Clones were sequenced by immunoSEQ multiplex PCR, and TCRdb holds only the in-frame ones, with some missing. V and J calls and clone size come straight from that table; D and trimming were deduced from the DNA. The table includes about 160,000 clones, roughly 86% detected once. The receptor was isolated from a woman aged 60 to 75 who had recovered from COVID-19. The V gene is TRBV5-1, the J gene TRBJ2-1, with D unresolved. The material sequenced was peripheral blood. In DNA, the CDR3 is TGCGCCAGCAGCTTCCCACCAGGTGAGCAGTTCTTC. Protein product: CASSFPPGEQFF.